This note documents a single T cell receptor (beta chain) sequence. What it binds is not known. This record belongs to a study of cytomegalovirus exposure and HLA in healthy donors. Study-wide results and limits: First-cohort TCR clusters tended to co-occur in the approximately 110 validation repertoires, a later analysis found.

V was trimmed by 5 bases and J by 9 bases, leaving 11 bases between them. The CDR3 length is 13 residues. The germline CDR1 and CDR2 sequences are SGHVS and FQNEAQ. Clones were sequenced by immunoSEQ multiplex PCR, and TCRdb holds only the in-frame ones, with some missing. In the table there are 110,000 or so clones, roughly nine tenths of which are singletons. The source is a man between 18 and 29 years old in good health and CMV-seropositive. Input material: PBMCs. The chain recombines TRBV7-8 with TRBJ1-6; weak D call: TRBD1 (5 bases). The CDR3 protein is CASSVTGGSPLHF. The DNA of the CDR3 is TGTGCCAGCAGCGTTACAGGTGGTTCACCCCTCCACTTT.